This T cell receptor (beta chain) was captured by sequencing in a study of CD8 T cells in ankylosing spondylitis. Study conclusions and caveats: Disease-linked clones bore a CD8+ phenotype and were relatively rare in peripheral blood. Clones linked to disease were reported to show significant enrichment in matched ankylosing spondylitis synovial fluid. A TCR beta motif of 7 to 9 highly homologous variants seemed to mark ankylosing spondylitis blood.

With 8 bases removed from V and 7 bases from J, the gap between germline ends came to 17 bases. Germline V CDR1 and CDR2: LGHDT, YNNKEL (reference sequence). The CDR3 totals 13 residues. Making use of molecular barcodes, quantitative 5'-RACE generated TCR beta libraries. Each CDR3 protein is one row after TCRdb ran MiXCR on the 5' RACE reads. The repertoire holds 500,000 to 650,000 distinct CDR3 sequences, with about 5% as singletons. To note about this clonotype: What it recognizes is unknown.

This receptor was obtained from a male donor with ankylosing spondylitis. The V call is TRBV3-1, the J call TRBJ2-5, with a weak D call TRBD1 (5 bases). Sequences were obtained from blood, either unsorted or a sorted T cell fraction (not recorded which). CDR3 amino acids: CASCKQAHGTQYF. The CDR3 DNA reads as TGTGCCAGCTGCAAACAGGCTCATGGGACCCAGTACTTC.